The present T cell receptor beta chain was sequenced within a study of blood T cell repertoires in COVID-19. Study at large: Samples taken during acute and convalescent COVID-19 were collected in the United States, Italy and Spain. PBMCs, B-cell-depleted T cells, or T cells were the source of the cDNA or gDNA that made up the material.

This clone has just a few counts. Original processing notes: It was from reference gene primer amplification that nucleated cell counts were estimated. This table comes from immunoSEQ multiplex PCR, and its TCRdb copy is limited to in-frame clones, with some not included. The V and J calls and clone size come from that table; D and trimming were worked out from the DNA. The sample lists 57,000 or so clones, 70% to 90% occurring once. The CDR3 totals 13 residues. V was shortened by 4 bases and J by 6 bases, with 11 bases between the two germline ends. The V gene's germline CDR1 is SGHNT and CDR2 YYREEE (reference sequence).

This rearrangement joins TRBV5-4 to TRBJ2-1, with D possibly matching TRBD1 (5 bases). What was sequenced was peripheral blood. The sequence was obtained from a human donor in a cohort sampled during active COVID-19. The CDR3 region is CASSMITGNEQFF. The CDR3, as DNA: TGTGCCAGCAGCATGATTACAGGCAATGAGCAGTTCTTC.